The 21 T cell receptor beta chains below all came from one sample that was sequenced in a study of post-analysis software for immune sequencing data. Overall study findings and caveats: Patients carried several TRBV segments more frequently than controls did, and TRBV5-6, TRBV5-1 and TRBV20-1 were among them.

Unique molecular identifiers tagged the TCR beta cDNA libraries. TCRdb processed the PCR reads anew with MiXCR; each CDR3 protein has one entry. The table includes 650,000 to 850,000 distinct CDR3 sequences, roughly 50% detected once. No antigen has been identified for these receptors. Input material: blood. These receptors came from a girl aged 10-17 years with multiple sclerosis.

This clonotype came up a few times. V and J are TRBV20-1 and TRBJ2-3, with D possibly being TRBD1 or TRBD2 (6 bases each). V was cut by 0 bases and J by 3 bases, with 16 bases left in between. Germline CDR1 DFQATT, CDR2 SNEGSKA (reference sequence). This CDR3 contains 16 residues. CDR3 bases: TGCAGTGCTAGAGATCTGGGGGGCAGTAGGACAGATACGCAGTATTTT. This gives the protein CSARDLGGSRTDTQYF.

The chain couples TRBV6-1 to TRBJ2-5; 8 bases are a match to TRBD2. The J segment lost 11 bases and the V segment lost 8 bases, leaving 13 bases of the junction unmatched. The CDR3 is 13 amino acids. In germline, CDR1 is MNHNS, CDR2 SASEGT. The CDR3 spells CASGSGGPREQYF. In DNA form, the CDR3 reads TGTGCCAGCGGGTCGGGAGGGCCGAGGGAGCAGTACTTC.

Comments on this clonotype: The junction shows a germline mismatch at one end, possibly a read error. The V call is TRBV5-1, the J call TRBJ2-1, with a weak D call TRBD1 (5 bases). The CDR3 is 14 amino acids. Germline-derived CDR1 and CDR2 are SGHRS and YFSETQ. CDR3 bases: TGCGCCAGCAGCGCCTCGGACACGTACAATGAGCTGTTCTTC. Translation gives CASSASDTYNELFF.

J is TRBJ1-2 and V is TRBV20-1; TRBD1 agrees at 9 bases. CDR3 length: 13 amino acids. With 0 bases clipped from V and 6 bases from J, the junction kept 2 bases outside the gene matches. The germline V gene has CDR1 DFQATT and CDR2 SNEGSKA (reference sequence). The CDR3 sequence: CSARDTGGNGYTF. DNA for the CDR3: TGCAGTGCTAGAGACACAGGGGGCAATGGCTACACCTTC.

This clonotype was recorded a few times. The chain carries TRBV12-5 and TRBJ2-3; no clear D gene. Per germline, CDR1 LGHNT and CDR2 FRNRAP. This CDR3 has 15 residues. The V end was cut by 2 bases, the J end by 2 bases, with 11 bases between. CDR3 DNA sequence: TGTGCTAGTGGTTTGACGGGTCAAAACACAGATACGCAGTATTTT. Protein: CASGLTGQNTDTQYF. Full variable domain (outside the CDR3, taken from reference TRBV12-5 and TRBJ2-3): DARVTQTPRHKVTEMGQEVTMRCQPILGHNTVFWYRQTMMQGLELLAYFRNRAPLDDSGMPKDRFSAEMPDATLATLKIQPSEPRDSAVYFCASGLTGQNTDTQYFGPGTRLTVL.

The chain recombines TRBV20-1 with TRBJ2-4; 7 bases agree with TRBD2. V trimming: 6 bases; J trimming: 1 base; junction bases outside the gene matches: 3. CDR3 size: 13 residues. Germline CDR1 DFQATT, CDR2 SNEGSKA (reference sequence). In nucleotides, the CDR3 is TGCAGTGCCAGGACTAGTGCCAAAAACATTCAGTACTTC. It is translated as CSARTSAKNIQYF.

The chain couples TRBV7-9 to TRBJ1-1; no clear D gene. The CDR3 extends over 13 amino acids. Per the germline V gene, CDR1 is SEHNR and CDR2 is FQNEAQ (reference sequence). V dropped 5 bases and J dropped 8 bases, with 15 bases sitting between them. This CDR3 reads CASSKADSLEAFF. CDR3 nucleotide sequence: TGTGCCAGCAGCAAAGCGGACTCCCTAGAAGCTTTCTTT.

The chain recombines TRBV29-1 with TRBJ2-7, with 7 bases fitting TRBD1. The CDR3 totals 13 residues. V lost 6 bases and J lost 0; bases outside the gene matches: 5. Germline V gene lookup returns CDR1 SQVTM and CDR2 ANQGSEA. CDR3 DNA sequence: TGCAGCGTCCTGACAGGGAGCTCCTACGAGCAGTACTTC. Amino acid sequence: CSVLTGSSYEQYF.

This sequence joins TRBV21-1 and TRBJ2-7; TRBD2 is the table's D call, not checked against the DNA. TRBV21-1 counts as a pseudogene. The CDR3 covers 14 residues. Written as DNA, the CDR3 is TGCGCCAGCAGCTTGGAGGCGGACCCCTACGAGCAGTACTTC. Encoded protein: CASSLEADPYEQYF.

This clonotype was found a few times. The chain joins TRBV24-1 to TRBJ2-2; 14 nucleotides line up with TRBD2. Trimming cost V 3 bases and J 5 bases; bases outside gene matches: 4. Germline V gene data show CDR1 as KGHDR and CDR2 as SFDVKD. CDR3 length: 17 amino acids. CDR3 DNA: TGTGCCACCAGTGATCCGGGACTAGCGGGAGTTACCGGGGAGCTGTTTTTT. Translated: CATSDPGLAGVTGELFF.

This chain joins TRBV15 and TRBJ2-1; D gene uncertain. Trimming pared 1 base from V and 6 bases from J, leaving 10 bases between. Germline CDR1 reads LNHNV; CDR2 reads YYDKDF (reference sequence). The CDR3 spans 14 residues. The CDR3 loop is CATSRVLGINEQFF. CDR3 sequence (DNA): TGTGCCACCAGCAGAGTACTGGGAATCAATGAGCAGTTCTTC.

V and J are TRBV6-5 and TRBJ2-5, with 8 bases that match TRBD1. The CDR3 is made up of 20 amino acids. The V gene end was trimmed by 1 base and the J gene end by 5 bases; junction bases not matched to a gene: 21. Germline CDR1 is MNHEY and CDR2 is SVGAGI. CDR3 sequence reads: CASSYYSRGQAQLRRETQYF. The CDR3 DNA follows: TGTGCCAGCAGTTACTACTCGCGGGGACAGGCACAGCTTAGGCGGGAGACCCAGTACTTC.

This clonotype was seen more than once but under ten times. The chain carries TRBV7-9 and TRBJ2-1; the match to TRBD1 covers 9 bases. The length of the CDR3 is 15 residues. V trimming: 5 bases; J trimming: 3 bases; junction bases outside the gene matches: 5. Germline V gives CDR1 SEHNR, CDR2 FQNEAQ (reference sequence). CDR3 protein: CASSTTGQGYNEQFF. For the CDR3, the DNA is TGTGCCAGCAGCACGACGGGACAGGGCTACAATGAGCAGTTCTTC.

The chain links TRBV20-1 to TRBJ2-1; no reliable D call. V shed 5 bases and J shed 6 bases, with 11 bases lying between them. The CDR3 is made up of 12 amino acids. Germline CDR1 is DFQATT and CDR2 is SNEGSKA (reference sequence). CDR3 coding DNA: TGCAGTGCTTGTATTGAGTGCAATGAGCAGTTCTTC. The encoded protein is CSACIECNEQFF.

The chain employs TRBV20-1 and TRBJ2-3; 7 nucleotides agree with TRBD2. CDR3 size: 15 residues. V lost 0 bases, J lost 5 bases, and 8 bases stayed unmatched. Germline V gene sequence: CDR1 DFQATT, CDR2 SNEGSKA (reference sequence). The CDR3 loop is CSARDRVLAGDTQYF. DNA for the CDR3: TGCAGTGCTAGAGATAGGGTTTTAGCGGGAGATACGCAGTATTTT.

This rearrangement joins TRBV10-3 to TRBJ2-1; TRBD2 might be the D (6 bases). The germline V gene has CDR1 ENHRY and CDR2 SYGVKD. The length of the CDR3 is 18 residues. Trimming pared 8 bases from V and 5 bases from J, leaving 28 bases between. This CDR3 reads CAIRGTKERALGDNEQFF. The CDR3 DNA follows: TGTGCCATCCGGGGAACCAAAGAGCGGGCGTTAGGGGACAATGAGCAGTTCTTC.

This clonotype was detected a few times. This chain links TRBV6-1 with TRBJ2-3; tentatively, D is TRBD1 or TRBD2 (6 bases each). Trimming cost V 8 bases and J 3 bases, with 21 bases left between them. The germline V gene has CDR1 MNHNS and CDR2 SASEGT. CDR3 length: 16 amino acids. The CDR3, as DNA: TGTGCCAGCGGAGGGGGATTGTGGGATGATACAGATACGCAGTATTTT. Translating gives CASGGGLWDDTDTQYF.

This rearrangement joins TRBV5-5 to TRBJ1-1; D might be TRBD1 (6 bases). The germline V gene has CDR1 SGHKS and CDR2 YYEKEE (reference sequence). The CDR3 extends over 14 amino acids. Deletions cut 5 bases from V and 1 base from J, with 12 bases between. Written as DNA, the CDR3 is TGTGCCAGCAGATGGACAGCTGGGAACACTGAAGCTTTCTTT. Translation gives CASRWTAGNTEAFF. The full variable domain, completed using reference TRBV5-5 and TRBJ1-1, is DAGVTQSPTHLIKTRGQQVTLRCSPISGHKSVSWYQQVLGQGPQFIFQYYEKEERGRGNFPDRFSARQFPNYSSELNVNALLLGDSALYLCASRWTAGNTEAFFGQGTRLTVV.

The chain uses TRBV4-1 and TRBJ2-1; the match to TRBD2 covers 12 bases. The CDR3 loop spans 17 amino acids. CDR1 and CDR2 (germline): MGHRA, YSYEKL. V dropped 4 bases and J dropped 9; count of bases not matched to a gene: 13. The CDR3 region has the DNA TGCGCCAGCAGCCCCATCCCCCCTAGCGGGAGGGCCAGTGAGCAGTTCTTC. Translation: CASSPIPPSGRASEQFF.

The rearrangement links TRBV12-3 or TRBV12-4 to TRBJ2-1; TRBD1 is a possible D gene (6 bases). V lost 2 bases to trimming and J lost 5 bases, with 7 bases between them. This CDR3 is built from 13 residues. For the CDR3, the DNA is TGTGCCAGCAGTTTACGGGACAACAATGAGCAGTTCTTC. Encoded protein: CASSLRDNNEQFF.

The chain joins TRBV3-1 to TRBJ1-2, with 7 positions matching TRBD1. Germline assignment: CDR1 LGHDT and CDR2 YNNKEL (reference sequence). The CDR3 runs 14 residues. V shed 4 bases, J shed 8 bases, and the junction held 10 bases outside the gene matches. CDR3: CASSRRQGIDGYTF. The CDR3 nucleotides read TGTGCCAGCAGCCGAAGACAGGGAATTGACGGCTACACCTTC.